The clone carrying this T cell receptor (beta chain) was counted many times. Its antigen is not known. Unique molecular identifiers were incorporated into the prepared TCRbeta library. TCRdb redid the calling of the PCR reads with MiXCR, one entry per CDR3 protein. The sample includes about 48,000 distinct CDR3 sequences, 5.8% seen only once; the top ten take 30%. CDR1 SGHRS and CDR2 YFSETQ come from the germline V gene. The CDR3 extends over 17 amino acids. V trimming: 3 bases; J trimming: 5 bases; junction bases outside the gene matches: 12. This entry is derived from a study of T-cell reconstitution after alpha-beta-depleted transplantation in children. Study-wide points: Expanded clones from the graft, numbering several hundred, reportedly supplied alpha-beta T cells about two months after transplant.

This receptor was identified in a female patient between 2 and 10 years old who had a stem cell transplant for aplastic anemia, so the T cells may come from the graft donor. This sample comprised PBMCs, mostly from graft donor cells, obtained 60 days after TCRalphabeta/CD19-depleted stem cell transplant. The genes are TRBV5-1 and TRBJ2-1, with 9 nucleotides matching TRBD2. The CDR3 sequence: CASSSSVKRGVNNEQFF. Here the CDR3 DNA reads TGCGCCAGCAGCTCCTCGGTGAAGCGGGGGGTTAACAATGAGCAGTTCTTC.